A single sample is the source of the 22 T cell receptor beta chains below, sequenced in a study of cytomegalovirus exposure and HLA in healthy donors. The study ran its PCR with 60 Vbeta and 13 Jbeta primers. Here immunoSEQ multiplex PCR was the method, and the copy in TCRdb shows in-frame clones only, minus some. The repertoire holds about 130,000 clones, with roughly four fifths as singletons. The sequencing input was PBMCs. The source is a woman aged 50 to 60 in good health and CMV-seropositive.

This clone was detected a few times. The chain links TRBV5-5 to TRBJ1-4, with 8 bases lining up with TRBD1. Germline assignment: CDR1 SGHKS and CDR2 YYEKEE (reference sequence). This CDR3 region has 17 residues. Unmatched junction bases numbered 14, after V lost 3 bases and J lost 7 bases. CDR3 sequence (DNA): TGTGCCAGCAGCTGGACAGGGATCGGGCCCGTGCGTGAAAAACTGTTTTTT. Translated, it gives CASSWTGIGPVREKLFF.

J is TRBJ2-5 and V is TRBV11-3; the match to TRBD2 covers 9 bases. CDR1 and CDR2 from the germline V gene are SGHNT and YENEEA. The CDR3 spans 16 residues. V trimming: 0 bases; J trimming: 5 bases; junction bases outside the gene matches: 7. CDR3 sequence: CASSLDTSGGLETQYF. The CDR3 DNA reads TGTGCCAGCAGCTTAGATACGAGCGGGGGGCTGGAGACCCAGTACTTC.

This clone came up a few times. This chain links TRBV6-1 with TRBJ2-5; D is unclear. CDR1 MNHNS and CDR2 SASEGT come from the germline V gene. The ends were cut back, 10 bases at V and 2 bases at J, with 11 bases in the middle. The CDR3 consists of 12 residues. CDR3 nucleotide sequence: TGTGCCATCTCAAGACTTCAAGAGACCCAGTACTTC. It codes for CAISRLQETQYF.

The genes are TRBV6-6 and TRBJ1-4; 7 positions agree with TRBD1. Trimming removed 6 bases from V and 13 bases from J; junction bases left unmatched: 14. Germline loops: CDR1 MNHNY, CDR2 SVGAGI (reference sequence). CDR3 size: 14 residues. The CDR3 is CASSPPGQEAILFF. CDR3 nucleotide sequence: TGTGCCAGCAGCCCCCCCGGACAGGAGGCGATACTGTTTTTT.

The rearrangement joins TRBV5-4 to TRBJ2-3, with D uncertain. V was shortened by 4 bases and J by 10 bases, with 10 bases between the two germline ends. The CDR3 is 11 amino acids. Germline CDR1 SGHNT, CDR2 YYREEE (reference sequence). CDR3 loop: CASSAGLAQYF. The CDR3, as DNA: TGTGCCAGCAGCGCTGGGCTGGCGCAGTATTTT. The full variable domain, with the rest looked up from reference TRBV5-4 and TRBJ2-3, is ETGVTQSPTHLIKTRGQQVTLRCSSQSGHNTVSWYQQALGQGPQFIFQYYREEENGRGNFPPRFSGLQFPNYSSELNVNALELDDSALYLCASSAGLAQYFGPGTRLTVL.

CDR3 in DNA: TGTGCCAGCAGCCGATCGACAGGGACTGGAAACACCATATATTTT. It yields the protein CASSRSTGTGNTIYF. The chain links TRBV7-9 to TRBJ1-3; 7 nucleotides align to TRBD1. V was clipped by 5 bases and J by 2 bases; unmatched bases: 6. The CDR3 runs 15 residues. CDR1 and CDR2 (germline): SEHNR, FQNEAQ (reference sequence).

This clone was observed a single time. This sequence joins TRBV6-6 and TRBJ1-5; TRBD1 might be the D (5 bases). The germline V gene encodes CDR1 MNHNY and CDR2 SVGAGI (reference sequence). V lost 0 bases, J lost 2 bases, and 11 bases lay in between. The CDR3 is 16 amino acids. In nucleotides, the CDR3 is TGTGCCAGCAGTTACTCCGGAACGGGGGGCAATCAGCCCCAGCATTTT. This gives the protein CASSYSGTGGNQPQHF.

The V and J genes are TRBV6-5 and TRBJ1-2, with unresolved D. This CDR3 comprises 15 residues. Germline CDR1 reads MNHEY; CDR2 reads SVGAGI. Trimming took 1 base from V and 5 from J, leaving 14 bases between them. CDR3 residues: CASSYYSGISYGYTF. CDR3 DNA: TGTGCCAGCAGTTACTACTCCGGGATCTCTTATGGCTACACCTTC.

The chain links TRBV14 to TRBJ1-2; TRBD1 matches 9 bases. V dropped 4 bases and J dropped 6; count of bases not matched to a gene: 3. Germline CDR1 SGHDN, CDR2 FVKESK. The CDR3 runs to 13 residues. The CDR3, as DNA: TGTGCCAGCAGCCCCCGGACAGGGGATGGCTACACCTTC. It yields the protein CASSPRTGDGYTF.

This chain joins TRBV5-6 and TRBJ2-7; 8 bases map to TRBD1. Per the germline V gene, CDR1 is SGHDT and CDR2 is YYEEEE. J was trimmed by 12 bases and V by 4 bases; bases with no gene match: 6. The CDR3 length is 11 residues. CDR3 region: CASSPTGGGYF. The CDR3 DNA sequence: TGTGCCAGCAGCCCAACAGGGGGTGGGTACTTC.

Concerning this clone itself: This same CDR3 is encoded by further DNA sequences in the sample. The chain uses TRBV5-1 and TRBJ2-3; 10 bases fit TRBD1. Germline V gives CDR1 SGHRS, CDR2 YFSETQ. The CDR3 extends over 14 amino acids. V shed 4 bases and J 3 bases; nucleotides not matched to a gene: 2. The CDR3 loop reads CASSPGQGTDTQYF. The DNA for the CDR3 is TGCGCCAGCAGCCCGGGACAGGGGACAGATACGCAGTATTTT.

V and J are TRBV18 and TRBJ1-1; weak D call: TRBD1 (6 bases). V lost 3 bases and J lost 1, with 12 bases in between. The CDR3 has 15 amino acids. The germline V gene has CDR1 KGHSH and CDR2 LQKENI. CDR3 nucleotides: TGTGCCAGCTCACCCTTTTCGACAGGGAACACTGAAGCTTTCTTT. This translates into CASSPFSTGNTEAFF.

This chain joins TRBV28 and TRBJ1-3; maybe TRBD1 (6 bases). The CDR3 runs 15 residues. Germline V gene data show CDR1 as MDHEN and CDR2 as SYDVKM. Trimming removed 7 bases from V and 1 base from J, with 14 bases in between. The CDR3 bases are TGTGCCAGCAAGCGGGGGGCGCGTTCTGGAAACACCATATATTTT. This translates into CASKRGARSGNTIYF.

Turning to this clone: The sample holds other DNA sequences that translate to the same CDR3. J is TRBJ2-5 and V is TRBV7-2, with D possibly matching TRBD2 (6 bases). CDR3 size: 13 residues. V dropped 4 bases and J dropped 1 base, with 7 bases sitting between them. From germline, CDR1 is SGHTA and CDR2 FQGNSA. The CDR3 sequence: CASSSGVQETQYF. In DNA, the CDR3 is TGTGCCAGCAGCTCGGGGGTCCAAGAGACCCAGTACTTC.

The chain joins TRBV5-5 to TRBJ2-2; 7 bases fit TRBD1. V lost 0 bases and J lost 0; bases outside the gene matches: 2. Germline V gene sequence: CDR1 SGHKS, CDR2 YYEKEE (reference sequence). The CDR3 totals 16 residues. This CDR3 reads CASSLEGAANTGELFF. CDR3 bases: TGTGCCAGCAGCTTGGAGGGGGCCGCGAACACCGGGGAGCTGTTTTTT. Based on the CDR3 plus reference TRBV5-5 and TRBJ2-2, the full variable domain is DAGVTQSPTHLIKTRGQQVTLRCSPISGHKSVSWYQQVLGQGPQFIFQYYEKEERGRGNFPDRFSARQFPNYSSELNVNALLLGDSALYLCASSLEGAANTGELFFGEGSRLTVL.

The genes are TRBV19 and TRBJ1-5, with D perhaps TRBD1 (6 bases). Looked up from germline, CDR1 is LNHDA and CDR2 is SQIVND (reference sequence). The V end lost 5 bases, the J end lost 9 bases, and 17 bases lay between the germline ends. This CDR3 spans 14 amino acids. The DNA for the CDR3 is TGTGCCAGTAGTCCGGACGGGGGGCTCGGGCCCCAGCATTTT. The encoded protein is CASSPDGGLGPQHF.

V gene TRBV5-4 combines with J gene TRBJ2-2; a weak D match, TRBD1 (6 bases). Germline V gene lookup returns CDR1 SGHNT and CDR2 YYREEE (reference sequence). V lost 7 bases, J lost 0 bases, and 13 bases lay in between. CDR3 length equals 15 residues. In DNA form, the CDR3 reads TGTGCCAGCGGTGGGGACACTGCGAACACCGGGGAGCTGTTTTTT. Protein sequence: CASGGDTANTGELFF.

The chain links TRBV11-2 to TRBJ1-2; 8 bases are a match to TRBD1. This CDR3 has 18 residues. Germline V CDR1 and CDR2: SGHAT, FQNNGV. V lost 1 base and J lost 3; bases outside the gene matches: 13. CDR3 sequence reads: CASSLVRGQAVRYYGYTF. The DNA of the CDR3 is TGTGCCAGCAGCTTAGTCCGGGGACAGGCCGTGCGCTACTATGGCTACACCTTC.

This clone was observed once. DNA of the CDR3: TGTGCCATCAGTTCAGGGGGGCCCCAGCATTTT. It is translated as CAISSGGPQHF. The chain is built from TRBV10-3 and TRBJ1-5; 7 nucleotides align to TRBD1. The CDR3 totals 11 residues. The V segment lost 5 bases and the J segment 9 bases; nucleotides outside the gene matches: 1. Germline assignment: CDR1 ENHRY and CDR2 SYGVKD.

DNA of the CDR3: TGTGCCATCAGTTACAACCAAGAGACCCAGTACTTC. This sequence encodes CAISYNQETQYF. The chain is built from TRBV10-3 and TRBJ2-5; D gene ambiguous. CDR3 size: 12 residues. Germline lookup yields CDR1 ENHRY and CDR2 SYGVKD. V lost 5 bases and J 0 bases, leaving 4 bases between the germline ends.

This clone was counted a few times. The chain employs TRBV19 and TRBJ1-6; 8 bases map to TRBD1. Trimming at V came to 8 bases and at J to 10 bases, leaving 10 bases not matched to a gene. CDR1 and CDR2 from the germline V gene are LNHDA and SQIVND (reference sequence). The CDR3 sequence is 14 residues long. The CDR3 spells CASSHDRGESPLHF. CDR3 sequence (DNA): TGTGCCAGTTCGCACGACAGGGGTGAATCACCCCTCCACTTT.

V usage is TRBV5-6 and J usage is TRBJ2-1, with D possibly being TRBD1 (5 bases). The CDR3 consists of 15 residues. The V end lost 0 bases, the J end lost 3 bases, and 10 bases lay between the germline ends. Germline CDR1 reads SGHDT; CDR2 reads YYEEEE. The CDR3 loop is CASSLEQGIYNEQFF. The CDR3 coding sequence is TGTGCCAGCAGCTTGGAGCAGGGCATCTACAATGAGCAGTTCTTC.